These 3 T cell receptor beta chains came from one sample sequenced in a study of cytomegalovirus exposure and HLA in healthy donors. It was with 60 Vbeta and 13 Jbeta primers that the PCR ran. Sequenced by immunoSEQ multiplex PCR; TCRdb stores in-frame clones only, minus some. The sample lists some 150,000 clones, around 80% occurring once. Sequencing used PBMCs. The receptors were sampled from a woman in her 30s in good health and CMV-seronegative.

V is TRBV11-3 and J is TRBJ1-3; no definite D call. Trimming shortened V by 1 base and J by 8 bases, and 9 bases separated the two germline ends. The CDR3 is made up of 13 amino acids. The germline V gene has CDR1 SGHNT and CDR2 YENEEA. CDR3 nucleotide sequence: TGTGCCAGCAGCTTAGCGCCGGAGGACACCATATATTTT. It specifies CASSLAPEDTIYF.

The CDR3 DNA sequence: TGTGCCACCAGCAGTTCGGGACTAGCGGGGAGCTCCTACAATGAGCAGTTCTTC. This gives the protein CATSSSGLAGSSYNEQFF. This chain joins TRBV15 and TRBJ2-1; 13 nucleotides line up with TRBD2. CDR3 length equals 18 residues. Germline CDR1 and CDR2: LNHNV and YYDKDF (reference sequence). The junction had 5 bases not matched to a gene; V was cut back by 3 bases and J by 0 bases.

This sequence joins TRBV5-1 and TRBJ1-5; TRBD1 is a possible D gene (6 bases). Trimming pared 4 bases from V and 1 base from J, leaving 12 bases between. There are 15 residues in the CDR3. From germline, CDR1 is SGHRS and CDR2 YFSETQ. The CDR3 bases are TGCGCCAGCAGCCCGGACAGTTTAAGCAATCAGCCCCAGCATTTT. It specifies CASSPDSLSNQPQHF.